The rows below give T cell receptor beta chains drawn from one sample of a study of T cell responses to AZD1222 COVID-19 vaccine. Some clones are missing from TCRdb's copy, which holds only in-frame ones; the method was immunoSEQ multiplex PCR. The sample records approximately 220,000 clones, just over 90% being singletons. The sample here was peripheral blood, taken on day 0 of MenACWY control vaccination. The receptors stem from an adult in good health. Both conserved end residues are part of each CDR3. D genes are given only for firm matches. Rows give clone size only sometimes, using once, few, many, or a class for an expanded clone.

TGTGCCAGCGCGCGCAGCTACACCTTC	CASARSYTF	TRBJ1-2	TRBV2	9	NA	NA
TGTGCCAGCAGTTACATGAGCGGGGGGCTGGGGAGTGAGCAGTTCTTC	CASSYMSGGLGSEQFF	TRBJ2-1	TRBV6-2/TRBV6-3	16	once	TRBD2
TGTGCCAGCAGCCGGGCAGGATGGACTGAAGCTTTCTTT	CASSRAGWTEAFF	TRBJ1-1	TRBV6-5	13	once	NA
TGTGCCAGCAGTTTATGGGAAGACACTGAAGCTTTCTTT	CASSLWEDTEAFF	TRBJ1-1	TRBV12-3/TRBV12-4	13	NA	NA
TGTGCCAGCAGAAGGACAGGGGTTAACTATGGCTACACCTTC	CASRRTGVNYGYTF	TRBJ1-2	TRBV28	14	few	TRBD1
TGTGCCTGGAGTGAAGGGACAGGTGGCTACACCTTC	CAWSEGTGGYTF	TRBJ1-2	TRBV30	12	NA	TRBD1
TGCGCCAGCAGCTTGGGTGCGGGCACTGAAGCTTTCTTT	CASSLGAGTEAFF	TRBJ1-1	TRBV5-1	13	NA	NA
TGTGCCAGCAGTTACGCGGACTACAATGAGCAGTTCTTC	CASSYADYNEQFF	TRBJ2-1	TRBV6-5	13	NA	NA
TGTGCCAGCTGTTTAGCGGGGGTCTACGAGCAGTACTTC	CASCLAGVYEQYF	TRBJ2-7	TRBV2	13	NA	TRBD2
TGCGCCAGCAGCTCTACATCGGACGCTGGAAACACCATATATTTT	CASSSTSDAGNTIYF	TRBJ1-3	TRBV5-1	15	NA	NA
TGTGCCAGTAGAACAGGGGGCTACGGCAATCAGCCCCAGCATTTT	CASRTGGYGNQPQHF	TRBJ1-5	TRBV19	15	NA	TRBD1
TGTGCCAGCAGCGCAGACTATAGCAATCAGCCCCAGCATTTT	CASSADYSNQPQHF	TRBJ1-5	TRBV7-9	14	NA	NA
TGTGCCAGTAGTATAGATGCCGGGGGAGGGGAAGCTTTCTTT	CASSIDAGGGEAFF	TRBJ1-1	TRBV19	14	NA	NA
TGTGCCAGCAGCCAAGAGGGGGGGTCGAGTACTGAAGCTTTCTTT	CASSQEGGSSTEAFF	TRBJ1-1	TRBV4-2	15	NA	NA
TGTGCCAGCAGCTTAACTTCCTCCAGGGTGGAGACCCAGTACTTC	CASSLTSSRVETQYF	TRBJ2-5	TRBV7-3	15	NA	NA
TGTGCCAGCAGCTCGATGCACGCGGATACGCAGTATTTT	CASSSMHADTQYF	TRBJ2-3	TRBV5-8	13	NA	NA
TGTGCCAGCAGCGCCCGTGAGTGGGGGCCGGGGGAAAAACTGTTTTTT	CASSAREWGPGEKLFF	TRBJ1-4	TRBV7-6	16	NA	NA
TGTGCCAGCAGCTTATTGCCAGCCACTGAAGCTTTCTTT	CASSLLPATEAFF	TRBJ1-1	TRBV11-2	13	NA	NA
TGTGCCAGCAAACGGGGACGCCTGTGGGGAAACACCATATATTTT	CASKRGRLWGNTIYF	TRBJ1-3	TRBV6-5	15	NA	NA
TGTGCCAGCAGTTACTCTAGTGGGCCATACAATGAGCAGTTCTTC	CASSYSSGPYNEQFF	TRBJ2-1	TRBV6-5	15	NA	NA
TGTGCCAGCAGCCCAAGATCCGGGACGGGTACGAAGCAGTACTTC	CASSPRSGTGTKQYF	TRBJ2-7	TRBV3-1/TRBV3-2	15	NA	NA
TGTGCCAGCAGCCGACTAGCGGGGACCGGGGAGCTGTTTTTT	CASSRLAGTGELFF	TRBJ2-2	TRBV11-2	14	NA	TRBD2
TGTGCCAGCAGCCAGTGGGTAAGCACAGATACGCAGTATTTT	CASSQWVSTDTQYF	TRBJ2-3	TRBV13	14	NA	NA
TGCGCCAGCAGTCTAGATCACTCCGGAATTAACTATGGCTACACCTTC	CASSLDHSGINYGYTF	TRBJ1-2	TRBV4-3	16	NA	NA
TGTGCTCAGGGGGGCTGGAACACCGGGGAGCTGTTTTTT	CAQGGWNTGELFF	TRBJ2-2	TRBV5-4	13	NA	NA
TGTGCCAGCGGATTCGACGGCCTGACCTACGAGCAGTACTTC	CASGFDGLTYEQYF	TRBJ2-7	TRBV6-5	14	NA	NA
TGTGCCAGTACCGACTCCGCGCGGGGTGTTCGTGTTTGGAATGAAAAACTGTTTTTT	CASTDSARGVRVWNEKLFF	TRBJ1-4	TRBV19	19	NA	NA
TGTGCCAGCAGCTTAGTACAGGGTCGGAACACTGAAGCTTTCTTT	CASSLVQGRNTEAFF	TRBJ1-1	TRBV11-2	15	NA	NA
TGCGCCAGCAGCTTGGATGGTTGGGGTAGGCCGAACACTGAAGCTTTCTTT	CASSLDGWGRPNTEAFF	TRBJ1-1	TRBV5-1	17	NA	NA
TGTGCCAGCAGCTCAAACAGGGGATCAGGAAACACCATATATTTT	CASSSNRGSGNTIYF	TRBJ1-3	TRBV7-2	15	once	TRBD1
TGTGCCAGCAGCGCCGACAGGGGGCAAAATCAGCCCCAGCATTTT	CASSADRGQNQPQHF	TRBJ1-5	TRBV6-5	15	NA	TRBD1
TGTGCCAGCAGGACAGGGACTAATGAAAAACTGTTTTTT	CASRTGTNEKLFF	TRBJ1-4	TRBV28	13	NA	TRBD1
TGCGCCAGCAGCATAGACAGGGGGTCGGGCGGCTACACCTTC	CASSIDRGSGGYTF	TRBJ1-2	TRBV5-1	14	NA	TRBD1
TGCAGTGCTAGCCTCTCCTACGAGCAGTACTTC	CSASLSYEQYF	TRBJ2-7	TRBV20-1	11	NA	NA
TGTGCCAGCAGCTTCCGGACAGGGGAGAACTCTGGAAACACCATATATTTT	CASSFRTGENSGNTIYF	TRBJ1-3	TRBV5-4	17	NA	TRBD1
TGTGCCAGTAGATTGGGGGAGGTGAACACTGAAGCTTTCTTT	CASRLGEVNTEAFF	TRBJ1-1	TRBV19	14	NA	NA
TGTGCCAGCAGCTTAGAAGGGGTTGCTGAAGCTTTCTTT	CASSLEGVAEAFF	TRBJ1-1	TRBV7-9	13	NA	NA
TGTGCCAGCAGTTACTTACAAGGGGACCAACAAGAGACCCAGTACTTC	CASSYLQGDQQETQYF	TRBJ2-5	TRBV6-2/TRBV6-3	16	NA	NA